This is a list of T cell receptor beta chains from one sample in a study of graft-versus-host responses after intestinal transplantation. The antigens for these receptors are not known. TCRdb keeps only in-frame clones here, not all; method: immunoSEQ multiplex PCR. Of some 100,000 clones in the sample, approximately 84% were seen once. Source: unstimulated CD4+ T cells sorted from spleen or lymph node cells, taken before transplant. The source of these receptors is a human donor who was the organ donor for an intestinal transplant. CDR3s include the opening cysteine and the closing phenylalanine or tryptophan. Each record gives: J gene, V gene, CDR3 protein.

TRBJ1-1 TRBV6-6 CASSPPRTGRNTEAFF
TRBJ2-3 TRBV19 CASSTRLAGAGTDTQYF
TRBJ2-5 TRBV7-2 CASSPSFTYQETQYF
TRBJ2-7 TRBV5-6 CASSETGDSYEQYF
TRBJ1-5 TRBV2 CASSDWGPGQPQHF
TRBJ1-4 TRBV7-7 CASSYNQGEKLFF
TRBJ1-4 TRBV5-1 CASRYGTDEKLFF
TRBJ2-2 TRBV19 CASSKGRLYTGELFF
TRBJ1-1 TRBV7-3 CASSIRGINTEAFF
TRBJ1-6 TRBV28 CASSLWGGLGYSPLHF
TRBJ2-7 TRBV11-3 CASSPGRGNEQYF
TRBJ2-3 TRBV10-1 CASSDRVTGGSDTQYF